These 9 T cell receptor beta chains were sequenced from one sample in a study of T cell responses to AZD1222 COVID-19 vaccine (TCRdb year 2021). The library was obtained by the immunoSEQ multiplex PCR assay. TCRdb re-hosts the immuneACCESS table, in-frame sequences only. Its copies lack some clones; in the studies checked, an unresolved V gene accounts for under half of them, and the cause for the rest is not known. The sample table shows approximately 60,000 clones, and roughly 70% are seen once. The ten biggest clones cover over 13% of the sample. Taken with the paper, the label for time point translates to: baseline before first vaccination. The specimen was peripheral blood, collected on day 0 of AZD1222 vaccination. Every receptor here comes from an adult in good health.

This clone was detected a few times. CDR3 sequence (DNA): TGTGCCAGCAGTTTTAAGCCCAACACCTACGAGCAGTACTTC. Amino acid sequence: CASSFKPNTYEQYF. J is TRBJ2-7 and V is TRBV27, with D unresolved. CDR1 and CDR2 from the germline V gene are MNHEY and SMNVEV (reference sequence). Trimming left V 3 bases short and J 2 bases short, with 11 bases between. The CDR3 loop spans 14 amino acids.

This clone has a handful of counts. V gene TRBV6-5 combines with J gene TRBJ2-3; D may be TRBD2 (5 bases). CDR1 MNHEY and CDR2 SVGAGI come from the germline V gene. V lost 6 bases, J lost 2 bases, and 12 bases lay in between. This CDR3 comprises 14 residues. CDR3 sequence (DNA): TGTGCCAGCAGGGGGAGACCTCACACAGATACGCAGTATTTT. It codes for CASRGRPHTDTQYF.

This clone was counted a single time. V usage is TRBV4-3 and J usage is TRBJ1-1; D is perhaps TRBD1 (6 bases). With 0 bases removed from V and 3 bases from J, the gap between germline ends came to 11 bases. The V gene's germline CDR1 is LGHNA and CDR2 YSLEER. The CDR3 covers 15 residues. CDR3 coding DNA: TGCGCCAGCAGCCAAGATTGGGACACGTACACTGAAGCTTTCTTT. Protein product: CASSQDWDTYTEAFF.

The chain carries TRBV7-6 and TRBJ1-3; no clear D gene. Germline V gene lookup returns CDR1 SGHVS and CDR2 FNYEAQ. The CDR3 runs to 12 residues. V lost 6 bases and J lost 0, with 3 bases in between. The DNA for the CDR3 is TGTGCCAGCAGGTCCTCTGGAAACACCATATATTTT. It codes for CASRSSGNTIYF.

The chain has TRBV2 and TRBJ1-3; TRBD1 aligns across 9 bases. The ends lost 8 bases at V and 0 bases at J; junction bases unmatched: 8. The length of the CDR3 is 16 residues. Germline values: CDR1 SNHLY, CDR2 FYNNEI. Written as DNA, the CDR3 is TGTGCCAGCCGGACAGGGGCCTCCTACTCTGGAAACACCATATATTTT. It codes for CASRTGASYSGNTIYF.

Notes on this clone: At one boundary the junction diverges from the germline segment, which might be a read error. The chain employs TRBV12-5 and TRBJ2-7; the D gene is possibly TRBD1 (6 bases). Germline CDR1 is LGHNT and CDR2 is FRNRAP. CDR3 length equals 12 residues. The DNA for the CDR3 is TGTGCTAGTGGTTTGGACAACAGGGCCCGGAACTTC. It yields the protein CASGLDNRARNF.

This chain links TRBV20-1 with TRBJ1-5, with D unclear. V was pared by 3 bases and J by 8 bases, with 8 bases between. The CDR3 has 11 residues. Germline values: CDR1 DFQATT, CDR2 SNEGSKA (reference sequence). The CDR3 protein is CSASEQEPQHF. CDR3 nucleotide sequence: TGCAGTGCTAGCGAGCAGGAGCCCCAGCATTTT.

The V and J genes are TRBV28 and TRBJ1-2, with D perhaps matching TRBD1 (5 bases). Germline V gene data show CDR1 as MDHEN and CDR2 as SYDVKM. CDR3 length equals 14 residues. Trimming pared 6 bases from V and 3 bases from J, leaving 14 bases between. The chain's CDR3 is CASRPAGGDYGYTF. The CDR3 DNA reads as TGTGCCAGCAGACCCGCTGGGGGGGACTATGGCTACACCTTC.

CDR3 sequence: CASSLSGRGRAFF. The CDR3 nucleotides read TGTGCCAGCAGCCTAAGCGGGAGGGGCCGAGCTTTCTTT. The chain combines TRBV3-1 (or the pseudogene TRBV3-2) with TRBJ1-1; the D gene is possibly TRBD1 (5 bases). The length of the CDR3 is 13 residues. Germline-derived CDR1 and CDR2 are LGHDT and YNNKEL (reference sequence). Trimming took off 4 bases at V and 10 bases at J, with 16 bases between the two ends.